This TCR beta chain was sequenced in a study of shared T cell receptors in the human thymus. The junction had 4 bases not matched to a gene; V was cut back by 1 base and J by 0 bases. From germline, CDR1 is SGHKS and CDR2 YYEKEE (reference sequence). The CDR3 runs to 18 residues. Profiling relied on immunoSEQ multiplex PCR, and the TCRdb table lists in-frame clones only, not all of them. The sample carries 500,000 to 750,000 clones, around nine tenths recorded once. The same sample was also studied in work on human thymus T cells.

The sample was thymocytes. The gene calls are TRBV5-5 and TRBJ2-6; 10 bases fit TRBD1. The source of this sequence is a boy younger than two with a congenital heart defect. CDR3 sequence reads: CASSLKGQGSSGANVLTF. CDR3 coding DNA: TGTGCCAGCAGCTTGAAGGGACAGGGGTCCTCTGGGGCCAACGTCCTGACTTTC.